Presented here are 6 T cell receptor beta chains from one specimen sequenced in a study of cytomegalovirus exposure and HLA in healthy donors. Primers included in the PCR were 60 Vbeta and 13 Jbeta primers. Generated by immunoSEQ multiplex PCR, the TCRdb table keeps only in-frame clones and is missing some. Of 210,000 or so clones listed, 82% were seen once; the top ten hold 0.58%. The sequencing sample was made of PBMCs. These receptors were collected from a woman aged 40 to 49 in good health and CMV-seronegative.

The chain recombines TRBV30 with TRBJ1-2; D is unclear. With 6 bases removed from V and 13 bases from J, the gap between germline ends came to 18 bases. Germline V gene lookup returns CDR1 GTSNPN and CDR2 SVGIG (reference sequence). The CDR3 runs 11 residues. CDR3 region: CACLSGPEGTF. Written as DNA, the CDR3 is TGTGCCTGCCTCTCGGGTCCGGAAGGCACCTTC.

CDR3 in amino acids: CASSPGGANTEAFF. The CDR3 DNA is TGCGCCAGCAGCCCAGGGGGCGCGAACACTGAAGCTTTCTTT. V usage is TRBV5-1 and J usage is TRBJ1-1; 8 positions match TRBD1. There are 14 residues in the CDR3. V lost 4 bases, J lost 1 base, and 3 bases stayed unmatched. From germline, CDR1 is SGHRS and CDR2 YFSETQ.

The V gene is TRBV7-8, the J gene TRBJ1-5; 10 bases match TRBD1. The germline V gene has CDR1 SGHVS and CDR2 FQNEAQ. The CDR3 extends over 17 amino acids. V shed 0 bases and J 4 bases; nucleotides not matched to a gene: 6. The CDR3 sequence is CASSLALGTGVNQPQHF. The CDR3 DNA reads TGTGCCAGCAGCTTAGCCTTAGGGACAGGGGTAAATCAGCCCCAGCATTTT.

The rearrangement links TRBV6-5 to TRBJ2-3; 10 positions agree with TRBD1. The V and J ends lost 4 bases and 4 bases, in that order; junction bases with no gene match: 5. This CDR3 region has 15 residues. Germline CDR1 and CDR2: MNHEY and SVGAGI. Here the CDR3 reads CASSSTGTGADTQYF. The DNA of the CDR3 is TGTGCCAGCAGTTCTACCGGGACAGGGGCAGATACGCAGTATTTT.

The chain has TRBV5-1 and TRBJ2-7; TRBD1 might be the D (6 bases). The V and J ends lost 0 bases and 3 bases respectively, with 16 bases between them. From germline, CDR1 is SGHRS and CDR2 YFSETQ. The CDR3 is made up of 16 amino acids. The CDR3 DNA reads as TGCGCCAGCAGCTTGGCCCATCCGGGACAAAACTACGAGCAGTACTTC. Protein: CASSLAHPGQNYEQYF.

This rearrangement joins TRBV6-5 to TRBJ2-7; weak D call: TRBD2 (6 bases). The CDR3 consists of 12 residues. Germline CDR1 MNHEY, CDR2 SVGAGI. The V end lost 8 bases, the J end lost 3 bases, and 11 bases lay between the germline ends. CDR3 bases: TGTGCCAGCCGGGGCGGGGTCTACGAGCAGTACTTC. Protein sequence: CASRGGVYEQYF.